Following are 13 T cell receptor beta chains from one sample sequenced in a study of regulatory T cells in long-lasting Graves disease. The time point is: newly diagnosed GD, antithyroid drugs for less than 3 months. Scientists built the TCR library using RNA that was extracted from PBMCs. With iRepertoire HTBI primers and Arm-PCR of CDR3 regions, TCR beta libraries were built. TCRdb recomputed calls from the multiplex PCR reads with MiXCR, one row per CDR3 protein. The data show 540,000 or so distinct CDR3 sequences, approximately 13% seen once. These records were also assigned to another study, of T cells in Graves' hyperthyroidism and ophthalmopathy.

The sequences come from peripheral blood mononuclear cells (PBMCs), collected at new diagnosis, from a patient treated with antithyroid drugs. The source is a man aged 30-40 years with Graves disease.

V and J are TRBV12-3 or TRBV12-4 and TRBJ1-6; no reliable D call. The CDR3 runs to 19 residues. V was cut by 7 bases and J by 9 bases, with 31 bases left in between. The CDR3 sequence is CASNLTPLLGHSNLSPLHF. The CDR3 DNA reads TGTGCCAGCAATCTAACTCCCCTGCTGGGTCATTCCAACCTTTCACCCCTCCACTTT.

This clonotype was seen a handful of times. This chain links TRBV7-9 with TRBJ2-3, with a possible D match to TRBD2 (7 bases). This CDR3 is 15 amino acids long. V shed 3 bases and J shed 5 bases, with 15 bases lying between them. From germline, CDR1 is SEHNR and CDR2 FQNEAQ (reference sequence). CDR3 in DNA: TGTGCCAGCAGCTTGTATCGGGGGGCGGAAGATACGCAGTATTTT. Its translation: CASSLYRGAEDTQYF.

This clonotype showed up many times. This chain joins TRBV11-3 and TRBJ2-1, with no clear D. Per germline, CDR1 SGHNT and CDR2 YENEEA. The CDR3 runs 14 residues. With 0 bases removed from V and 3 bases from J, the gap between germline ends came to 6 bases. The CDR3 nucleotides are TGTGCCAGCAGCTTAGATGGCTACTACAATGAGCAGTTCTTC. Its protein is CASSLDGYYNEQFF.

The V and J genes are TRBV30 and TRBJ2-3; 8 nucleotides match TRBD1. CDR3 length equals 16 residues. Germline CDR1 reads GTSNPN; CDR2 reads SVGIG (reference sequence). With 3 bases clipped from V and 1 base from J, the junction kept 9 bases outside the gene matches. The CDR3 sequence: CAWRPPWTGCTDTQYF. The CDR3 region has the DNA TGTGCCTGGAGGCCCCCCTGGACAGGGTGCACAGATACGCAGTATTTT.

The rearrangement joins TRBV10-3 to TRBJ2-3; maybe TRBD2 (5 bases). The CDR3 sequence is 15 residues long. Trimming left V 0 bases short and J 2 bases short, with 9 bases between. CDR1 and CDR2 from the germline V gene are ENHRY and SYGVKD. CDR3 bases: TGTGCCATCAGTGAGTCCCGGGGAATCACAGATACGCAGTATTTT. Its protein is CAISESRGITDTQYF.

This clonotype showed up just a few times. The chain couples TRBV30 to TRBJ2-1, with 8 bases identical to TRBD2. The CDR3 totals 15 residues. V shed 3 bases and J 4 bases; nucleotides not matched to a gene: 8. Germline CDR1 GTSNPN, CDR2 SVGIG (reference sequence). The CDR3 DNA reads as TGTGCCTGGAGCGATACTAGCGGACCTTACAATGAGCAGTTCTTC. This sequence encodes CAWSDTSGPYNEQFF.

This clonotype has only one observation. A read error may explain this, as a much larger clone is one base away. The CDR3 nucleotides read TGTGCCAGCAGTTCCTTGGGGCAGGGGAGCTATGGCCACACCTTC. This codes for CASSSLGQGSYGHTF. V is TRBV12-3 or TRBV12-4 and J is TRBJ1-2, with D possibly matching TRBD1 (6 bases). CDR3 size: 15 residues.

The chain links TRBV14 to TRBJ2-7; D call uncertain. The V end lost 8 bases, the J end lost 0 bases, and 11 bases lay between the germline ends. The germline V gene encodes CDR1 SGHDN and CDR2 FVKESK. CDR3 length equals 13 residues. This CDR3 is CASGRLGSYEQYF. In nucleotides, the CDR3 is TGTGCCAGCGGCAGGTTAGGCTCCTACGAGCAGTACTTC.

Of note for this clonotype: This may be a read error, as it is one base from a much larger clone. The gene calls are TRBV12-3 or TRBV12-4 and TRBJ2-5; D may match TRBD1 or TRBD2 (5 bases each). The CDR3 totals 15 residues. Between the trimmed V and J ends, which lost 6 bases and 11 bases, there was a span of 25 bases. CDR3 in DNA: TGTGCCAGCAGGCCTCGGGACGGCTCCTACAATGAGCAGTACTTC. Translation: CASRPRDGSYNEQYF.

This clonotype was seen once. With a much larger clone just one base away, this may be a read error. The V gene is TRBV20-1, the J gene TRBJ2-1; D gene uncertain. From germline, CDR1 is DFQATT and CDR2 SNEGSKA (reference sequence). The CDR3 spans 13 residues. CDR3 bases: TGCAGTGCTCGGCTGGGCTCCTGCAATGAGCAGTTCTTC. Encoded protein: CSARLGSCNEQFF.

The gene calls are TRBV4-1 and TRBJ2-5, with 13 bases fitting TRBD2. Germline lookup yields CDR1 MGHRA and CDR2 YSYEKL. The junction had 4 bases not matched to a gene; V was cut back by 5 bases and J by 1 base. The CDR3 totals 16 residues. CDR3 coding DNA: TGCGCCAGCAGCTTCGGGACTAGCGGGGCCCAAGAGACCCAGTACTTC. Protein sequence: CASSFGTSGAQETQYF.

The sample holds a few counts of this clonotype. The chain employs TRBV4-1 and TRBJ2-1; TRBD2 agrees at 10 bases. CDR3 length: 17 amino acids. The V gene end was trimmed by 0 bases and the J gene end by 0 bases; junction bases not matched to a gene: 2. Germline assignment: CDR1 MGHRA and CDR2 YSYEKL. The CDR3 region is CASSQDPSGSSYNEQFF. The CDR3 DNA sequence: TGCGCCAGCAGCCAAGATCCTAGCGGGAGCTCCTACAATGAGCAGTTCTTC.

This clonotype was seen ten or more times. The J gene is TRBJ2-3, the V gene TRBV11-3; D is ambiguous. The germline V and J ends were trimmed by 1 base and 3 bases, with 14 bases remaining between them. Germline CDR1 is SGHNT and CDR2 is YENEEA. The CDR3 length is 16 residues. CDR3 in amino acids: CASSLGGSPRTDTQYF. CDR3 DNA: TGTGCCAGCAGCTTAGGCGGCAGTCCTCGGACAGATACGCAGTATTTT. The whole variable domain, remainder taken from reference TRBV11-3 and TRBJ2-3, is EAGVVQSPRYKIIEKKQPVAFWCNPISGHNTLYWYLQNLGQGPELLIRYENEEAVDDSQLPKDRFSAERLKGVDSTLKIQPAELGDSAVYLCASSLGGSPRTDTQYFGPGTRLTVL.